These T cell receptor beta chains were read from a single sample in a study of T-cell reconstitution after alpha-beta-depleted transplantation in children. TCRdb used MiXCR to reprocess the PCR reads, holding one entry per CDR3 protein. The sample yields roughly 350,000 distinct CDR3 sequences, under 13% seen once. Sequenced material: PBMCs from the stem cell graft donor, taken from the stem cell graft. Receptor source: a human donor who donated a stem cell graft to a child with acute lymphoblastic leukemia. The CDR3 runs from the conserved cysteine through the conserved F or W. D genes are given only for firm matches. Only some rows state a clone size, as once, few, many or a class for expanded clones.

CASSCVGGGLGYEQFF | TGTGCCAGCAGCTGTGTTGGCGGGGGACTAGGATATGAGCAGTTCTTC | TRBJ2-1 | TRBD2 | TRBV5-6 | -
CSVEDGQGGHEQYF | TGCAGCGTTGAAGATGGGCAGGGGGGACACGAGCAGTACTTC | TRBJ2-7 | - | TRBV29-1 | -
CASSRTGGGNTEAFF | TGTGCCAGCAGTAGAACAGGGGGTGGAAACACTGAAGCTTTCTTT | TRBJ1-1 | TRBD1 | TRBV27 | many
CASSLGDSTDTQYF | TGTGCCAGCAGCTTAGGTGATAGCACAGATACGCAGTATTTT | TRBJ2-3 | - | TRBV7-9 | many
CASGLPIEQYF | TGTGCTAGTGGTTTGCCGATCGAGCAGTACTTC | TRBJ2-7 | - | TRBV12-5 | -
CASSLARLAGNTYEQYF | TGTGCCAGCAGCTTGGCCCGTCTAGCGGGAAACACCTACGAGCAGTACTTC | TRBJ2-7 | TRBD2 | TRBV5-6 | -
CASSYFFAGEQYF | TGTGCCAGCAGTTACTTCTTCGCGGGTGAGCAGTACTTC | TRBJ2-7 | - | TRBV6-2/TRBV6-3 | -
CSARTESSYEQYF | TGCAGTGCTAGGACCGAGAGCTCCTACGAGCAGTACTTC | TRBJ2-7 | - | TRBV20-1 | few
CASSPSSGKRQETQYF | TGTGCCAGCTCACCTTCTAGCGGGAAAAGACAAGAGACCCAGTACTTC | TRBJ2-5 | TRBD2 | TRBV18 | few
CASSRRSGSGYTF | TGCGCCAGCAGCCGGCGGTCGGGTTCCGGCTACACCTTC | TRBJ1-2 | - | TRBV5-1 | few
CASSLSQDYGSYNEQFF | TGTGCCAGCAGTTTATCGCAGGACTACGGATCCTACAATGAGCAGTTCTTC | TRBJ2-1 | - | TRBV28 | -
CASSPGLAGEIWFF | TGCGCCAGCAGCCCGGGACTAGCGGGAGAAATATGGTTCTTC | TRBJ2-1 | TRBD2 | TRBV5-1 | -
CASSFGTTDTQYF | TGTGCCAGCAGCTTTGGGACCACAGATACGCAGTATTTT | TRBJ2-3 | - | TRBV7-3 | -
CASSYSILTSATRRKETQYF | TGTGCCAGCAGTTACTCGATTCTGACTAGCGCGACTAGGAGGAAGGAGACCCAGTACTTC | TRBJ2-5 | TRBD2 | TRBV6-2/TRBV6-3 | few
CASSLRQGLYQPQHF | TGTGCCAGCAGTTTAAGACAGGGGCTCTATCAGCCCCAGCATTTT | TRBJ1-5 | TRBD1 | TRBV12-3/TRBV12-4 | few
CASSGSTHLRGTGELFF | TGTGCCAGCAGTGGTTCGACCCACCTTCGGGGCACCGGGGAGCTGTTTTTT | TRBJ2-2 | - | TRBV28 | -
CARRGRYNSPLHF | TGCGCCCGGAGGGGCCGCTATAATTCACCCCTCCACTTT | TRBJ1-6 | - | TRBV20-1 | -
CASSLGMQETQYF | TGTGCCAGCAGCCTGGGGATGCAAGAGACCCAGTACTTC | TRBJ2-5 | - | TRBV7-9 | few
CASSLTSGRANSYNEQFF | TGTGCCAGCAGTTTAACTAGCGGGAGGGCCAACTCCTACAATGAGCAGTTCTTC | TRBJ2-1 | TRBD2 | TRBV11-2 | many
CASSSRDRGYEQYF | TGTGCCAGCAGCTCCCGGGACAGGGGTTACGAGCAGTACTTC | TRBJ2-7 | TRBD1 | TRBV7-9 | few
CASSFSRASEQYF | TGTGCCAGCAGTTTCTCCAGGGCGAGCGAGCAGTACTTC | TRBJ2-7 | - | TRBV12-3/TRBV12-4 | -
CASNQGQGAYGYTF | TGTGCCAGCAATCAGGGACAGGGGGCGTATGGCTACACCTTC | TRBJ1-2 | TRBD1 | TRBV19 | -
CASSLRGTGDIPTDTQYF | TGTGCCAGCAGTTTAAGAGGGACAGGGGATATACCCACAGATACGCAGTATTTT | TRBJ2-3 | TRBD1 | TRBV27 | -
CASSSYDWDGSYEQYF | TGTGCCAGCAGCTCCTATGACTGGGACGGCTCCTACGAGCAGTACTTC | TRBJ2-7 | - | TRBV7-2 | few
CASNSRTGEKLFF | TGTGCCAGCAACTCAAGGACAGGTGAAAAACTGTTTTTT | TRBJ1-4 | TRBD1 | TRBV7-9 | -
CSATSTGGNQPQHF | TGCAGTGCTACCTCCACAGGGGGCAATCAGCCCCAGCATTTT | TRBJ1-5 | TRBD1 | TRBV20-1 | -
CATQPSGDNNEQFF | TGTGCCACCCAACCTAGCGGGGACAACAATGAGCAGTTCTTC | TRBJ2-1 | TRBD2 | TRBV10-3 | -
CASSRRGGGNSNQPQHF | TGTGCCAGCAGCCGCCGGGGGGGTGGAAATAGCAATCAGCCCCAGCATTTT | TRBJ1-5 | - | TRBV7-8 | few
CSVDRGGSYEQYF | TGCAGCGTTGATCGGGGGGGCAGCTACGAGCAGTACTTC | TRBJ2-7 | TRBD2 | TRBV29-1 | few
CASSIQGRNEQYF | TGTGCCAGTAGTATACAGGGGAGAAACGAGCAGTACTTC | TRBJ2-7 | - | TRBV19 | -
CASSYSRILGRRDSSYNEQFF | TGTGCCAGCAGTTACTCGAGAATTCTGGGGAGGCGGGACAGCTCCTACAATGAGCAGTTCTTC | TRBJ2-1 | - | TRBV6-2/TRBV6-3 | once
CASSPTPGLAGDEQYF | TGTGCCAGCAGTCCAACTCCGGGACTAGCGGGAGACGAGCAGTACTTC | TRBJ2-7 | TRBD2 | TRBV3-1 | -
CASSLGGLHNEQFF | TGCGCCAGCAGCCTGGGCGGGCTTCACAATGAGCAGTTCTTC | TRBJ2-1 | - | TRBV4-3 | few
CASSATGTFPYEQYF | TGTGCCAGCAGCGCAACCGGGACTTTCCCGTACGAGCAGTACTTC | TRBJ2-7 | - | TRBV5-5 | few
CSRRALSYEQYF | TGCAGTCGGCGGGCCTTGTCCTACGAGCAGTACTTC | TRBJ2-7 | - | TRBV20-1 | -
CASSMVTGGNEKLFF | TGTGCCAGCAGCATGGTGACAGGGGGAAATGAAAAACTGTTTTTT | TRBJ1-4 | TRBD1 | TRBV11-2 | few
CASRSTNTQYF | TGTGCCAGCAGGAGCACGAATACGCAGTATTTT | TRBJ2-3 | - | TRBV7-9 | many
CASSLSSAVFGELFF | TGTGCCAGCAGTTTGTCTAGCGCGGTATTCGGGGAGCTGTTTTTT | TRBJ2-2 | - | TRBV12-3/TRBV12-4 | -
CSAREGDPGRTSEQYF | TGCAGTGCTAGGGAGGGGGACCCGGGGAGGACCTCCGAGCAGTACTTC | TRBJ2-7 | - | TRBV20-1 | -
CASSGLAGVSSYNEQFF | TGTGCCAGCAGTGGCCTAGCGGGAGTCAGCTCCTACAATGAGCAGTTCTTC | TRBJ2-1 | TRBD2 | TRBV12-3/TRBV12-4 | -
CASSPPAHPNTGELFF | TGTGCCAGCTCACCACCGGCACACCCTAACACCGGGGAGCTGTTTTTT | TRBJ2-2 | - | TRBV18 | many
CASSLVGGVHEQYF | TGCGCCAGCAGCTTGGTTGGAGGGGTGCACGAGCAGTACTTC | TRBJ2-7 | - | TRBV5-1 | -
CSVPGQGGQPQHF | TGCAGTGTCCCGGGACAGGGAGGTCAGCCCCAGCATTTT | TRBJ1-5 | TRBD1 | TRBV20-1 | -
CASSLGSSRTYEQYF | TGTGCCAGCAGCTTAGGGTCCAGCCGGACCTACGAGCAGTACTTC | TRBJ2-7 | - | TRBV7-2 | -
CASSQARLSSSYNEHFF | TGTGCCAGCAGCCAAGCCCGACTTAGCAGCTCCTACAATGAGCACTTCTTC | TRBJ2-1 | - | TRBV3-1 | -
CSASRQGARYFYGYTF | TGCAGTGCTAGTCGGCAGGGGGCACGGTATTTCTATGGCTACACCTTC | TRBJ1-2 | TRBD1 | TRBV20-1 | -
CASSPPAAGTEAFF | TGCGCCAGCAGCCCCCCCGCAGCCGGCACTGAAGCTTTCTTT | TRBJ1-1 | - | TRBV5-1 | few
CASSPRQASWTEAFF | TGTGCCAGCAGCCCCAGACAGGCCTCGTGGACTGAAGCTTTCTTT | TRBJ1-1 | - | TRBV7-2 | -
CASSPSKFSGNTIYF | TGTGCCAGCTCACCCAGTAAATTCTCTGGAAACACCATATATTTT | TRBJ1-3 | - | TRBV18 | -
CASSQGEDRGDGYTF | TGTGCCAGCAGCCAAGGGGAGGACAGGGGCGATGGCTACACCTTC | TRBJ1-2 | TRBD1 | TRBV4-2 | many
CASSLFIQSSGNTIYF | TGTGCCAGCAGCTTATTTATCCAGAGCTCTGGAAACACCATATATTTT | TRBJ1-3 | - | TRBV7-9 | few